The 2 T cell receptor beta chains below were found in one sample sequenced in a study of T cell clones after liver transplantation. Here immunoSEQ multiplex PCR was the method, and the copy in TCRdb shows in-frame clones only, minus some. The top ten clones hold approximately 0.84% of a sample with around 120,000 clones, 90% of them seen once. This specimen consisted of CD4+ T cells from blood, obtained 12 months after liver transplant. The receptors stem from a human patient who received a liver transplant. Some of the T cells may derive from the graft donor.

This chain connects TRBV4-2 to TRBJ1-3, with TRBD1 matching 9 bases. Germline V lookup: CDR1 LGHNA, CDR2 YNFKEQ. V trimming: 0 bases; J trimming: 3 bases; junction bases outside the gene matches: 0. The length of the CDR3 is 15 residues. CDR3 sequence: CASSQETGGGNTIYF. For the CDR3, the DNA is TGTGCCAGCAGCCAAGAGACAGGGGGTGGAAACACCATATATTTT.

The V call is TRBV11-3, the J call TRBJ2-2; 7 bases line up with TRBD2. Germline CDR1 reads SGHNT; CDR2 reads YENEEA. This CDR3 is 16 amino acids long. Unmatched junction bases numbered 10, after V lost 2 bases and J lost 7 bases. Here the CDR3 DNA reads TGTGCCAGCAGCTTAATAGCGGGCGGAGCCCACGGGGAGCTGTTTTTT. This sequence encodes CASSLIAGGAHGELFF.